This TCR beta chain originates from a study of control samples from healthy donors and cancer patients. The repertoire was sequenced with immunoSEQ multiplex PCR; TCRdb's copy has only in-frame clones and lacks some. The profile shows just under 80,000 clones, approximately 90% of them singletons. The CDR3 has 14 residues. After removal of 6 bases from V and 9 bases from J, the junction contained 14 bases not matched to a gene. The germline gives CDR1 SNHLY, CDR2 FYNNEI. The sequenced material came from PBMCs. The chain combines TRBV2 with TRBJ2-7; 7 bases align to TRBD1. The source of this sequence is an older woman with head and neck cancer. Written as DNA, the CDR3 is TGTGCCAGCAGAACCGGGACAGATGGATCCTCGCAGTACTTC. Encoded protein: CASRTGTDGSSQYF.